The 8 T cell receptor beta chains in this list originate from one sample, sequenced in a study of blood T cell repertoires in COVID-19. Some clones are missing from TCRdb's copy, which holds only in-frame ones; the method was immunoSEQ multiplex PCR. The sample carries 100,000 to 150,000 clones, approximately 85% recorded once. Sequencing input: peripheral blood. The source is a man aged 25-45 years with COVID-19, enrolled during active disease.

This chain connects TRBV29-1 to TRBJ1-2, with D tentatively TRBD1 (6 bases). V shed 6 bases and J shed 5 bases, with 13 bases lying between them. Looked up from germline, CDR1 is SQVTM and CDR2 is ANQGSEA. CDR3 size: 12 residues. This CDR3 is CSVGTPEYGYTF. The CDR3 DNA is TGCAGCGTCGGGACACCGGAATATGGCTACACCTTC.

V and J are TRBV27 and TRBJ1-5, with 8 bases that match TRBD1. The CDR3 sequence is 15 residues long. The V segment lost 5 bases and the J segment 6 bases; nucleotides outside the gene matches: 9. Germline CDR1 reads MNHEY; CDR2 reads SMNVEV (reference sequence). The CDR3 reads CASSPQGVVRQPQHF. CDR3 nucleotide sequence: TGTGCCAGCAGTCCACAGGGGGTTGTCCGTCAGCCCCAGCATTTT.

This sequence joins TRBV24-1 and TRBJ1-5, with 7 bases aligning to TRBD1. CDR3 length: 14 amino acids. V lost 4 bases to trimming and J lost 5 bases; unmatched junction nucleotides: 4. Germline V gene data show CDR1 as KGHDR and CDR2 as SFDVKD. CDR3 nucleotide sequence: TGTGCCACCAGTGAGCTTGACAGGGATCAGCCCCAGCATTTT. Protein: CATSELDRDQPQHF.

This sequence joins TRBV12-5 and TRBJ1-6, with TRBD1 matching 8 bases. The J segment lost 5 bases and the V segment lost 0 bases, leaving 9 bases of the junction unmatched. Germline CDR1 is LGHNT and CDR2 is FRNRAP. This CDR3 spans 18 amino acids. The CDR3: CASGLVLGQGADNSPLHF. The CDR3 coding sequence is TGTGCTAGTGGTTTGGTACTTGGGCAGGGGGCGGATAATTCACCCCTCCACTTT.

The rearrangement links TRBV28 to TRBJ2-7, with D tentatively TRBD1 (5 bases). V gave up 5 bases and J gave up 8 bases, with 13 bases separating them. Looked up from germline, CDR1 is MDHEN and CDR2 is SYDVKM. This CDR3 is built from 12 residues. The CDR3 loop is CASSVLRVQQYF. The CDR3 nucleotides read TGTGCCAGCAGTGTACTCAGGGTCCAGCAGTACTTC.

This chain joins TRBV7-9 and TRBJ1-2; D is ambiguous. CDR3 length: 14 amino acids. Between the trimmed V and J ends, which lost 5 bases and 8 bases, there was a span of 18 bases. CDR1 is SEHNR and CDR2 is FQNEAQ in the germline V gene (reference sequence). The CDR3 region is CASSDLVRRSGYTF. DNA for the CDR3: TGTGCCAGCAGCGACCTTGTCCGGAGGTCAGGCTACACCTTC.

This rearrangement joins TRBV27 to TRBJ1-5; the D is unclear. Trimming pared 5 bases from V and 4 bases from J, leaving 9 bases between. Germline CDR1 reads MNHEY; CDR2 reads SMNVEV (reference sequence). This CDR3 contains 13 residues. The CDR3 DNA sequence: TGTGCCAGCAGTCCCTCCTATAATCAGCCCCAGCATTTT. It codes for CASSPSYNQPQHF.

The chain carries TRBV19 and TRBJ1-1; no clear D. Germline V gene data show CDR1 as LNHDA and CDR2 as SQIVND (reference sequence). V dropped 7 bases and J dropped 0 bases, with 15 bases sitting between them. The CDR3 extends over 15 amino acids. The CDR3 loop reads CASNAWAGMNTEAFF. The CDR3 region has the DNA TGTGCCAGTAACGCCTGGGCAGGCATGAACACTGAAGCTTTCTTT.